This T cell receptor beta chain was sequenced during a study of control samples from healthy donors and cancer patients (TCRdb year 2020). Libraries were prepared through the immunoSEQ multiplex PCR assay. Held by TCRdb, this immuneACCESS table contains in-frame sequences only and omits some clones. Under half of the omission traces to an unresolved V gene where checked; the cause of the rest is unknown. Here the sample has 150,000 to 200,000 clones; approximately 92% occur a single time. Around 1.6% of the sample is in the top ten clones. This clone turned up a few times. Its binding antigen is unknown. Base qualities are not recorded, but no much larger clone differs from it by a single base. From the germline V gene, CDR1 is SGHRS and CDR2 is YFSETQ. V is clipped by 4 bases and J by 1 base, and the sequence between their germline boundaries is 11 bases long. Including the terminal cysteine and phenylalanine, the CDR3 comprises 14 residues. The only DNA kept is the CDR3, 42 bases in frame from the first base.

Sequencing used blood. This chain is built from TRBV5-1 and TRBJ1-1; confidence is insufficient to name the D gene. The receptor was derived from a man aged 18 to 30 in good health. The nucleotide sequence reads as follows: TGCGCCAGCAGCCCCGACATGAGGAACACTGAAGCTTTCTTT. This encodes CASSPDMRNTEAFF.